This T cell receptor beta chain came from a study of identical twins. Whole-study findings and limits: Alpha sequences out of frame and shared by twins had excess low generation probability.

One entry per CDR3 protein, called by TCRdb with MiXCR from the 5' RACE reads. This sample has under 350,000 distinct CDR3 sequences; 8% to 9.5% occur once, and the top ten carry 7% to 8.5%. This clonotype has a count of ten or more. As yet, its antigen is unknown. The V gene end was trimmed by 1 base and the J gene end by 5 bases; junction bases not matched to a gene: 4. The CDR3 loop spans 15 amino acids. From germline, CDR1 is LGHNA and CDR2 YSLEER. These sequences were also reported in another study, on yellow fever vaccine responses in identical twins.

The chain joins TRBV4-3 to TRBJ2-7; 11 bases align to TRBD1. The sample comprised CD8+ T cells sorted from blood. This sequence originates from a woman under 30 in good health. CDR3: CASSQGTGGEDEQYF. In nucleotides, the CDR3 is TGCGCCAGCAGCCAAGGGACAGGGGGCGAGGACGAGCAGTACTTC.